This T cell receptor beta chain emerged from a study of graft-versus-host responses after intestinal transplantation. The study, taken as a whole, reports: Some patients had graft-donor T cell macrochimerism, and their allografts showed high graft-versus-host to host-versus-graft clonal ratios.

Produced via immunoSEQ multiplex PCR; TCRdb's table is partial and in-frame only. Of tens of thousands of clones in the sample, more than 70% were seen once. In regard to this clone: Its antigen is unknown.

The ends were cut back, 6 bases at V and 5 bases at J, with 17 bases in the middle. CDR1 is MDHEN and CDR2 is SYDVKM in the germline V gene. The CDR3 spans 14 residues. The V call is TRBV28, the J call TRBJ2-7, with D tentatively TRBD1 (5 bases). The sequencing here drew on unstimulated CD4+ T cells sorted from spleen or lymph node cells, taken before transplant. This clonotype was obtained from a human donor who was the organ donor for an intestinal transplant. CDR3 in DNA: TGTGCCAGCAGGTCCCAGGGCAAGGGGAACGAGCAGTACTTC. Residues: CASRSQGKGNEQYF.